This T cell receptor beta chain came from a study of T cells in Graves' hyperthyroidism and ophthalmopathy. More than 9.5 ml fresh peripheral blood yielded the PBMCs. CDR3 length: 14 residues. Germline V gene data show CDR1 as SGHTA and CDR2 as FQGTGA. Trimming took 6 bases from V and 8 from J, leaving 17 bases between them. This clonotype was recorded many times. RNA transcripts yielded amplified TCR beta CDR3 regions. A first-round RT-PCR of the TCR CDR3 used the HTBI primer set. Each CDR3 protein is one row after TCRdb ran MiXCR on the multiplex PCR reads. The data hold around 340,000 distinct CDR3 sequences, with 15% to 20% observed a single time.

The chain uses TRBV7-3 and TRBJ2-1; D assignment may be TRBD1 or TRBD2 (5 bases each). The sequence was collected from a woman in her fifties or sixties with Graves' hyperthyroidism. Sequencing was performed on blood. The CDR3 here is CASSYRDGKDEQFF. CDR3 DNA: TGTGCCAGCAGTTACCGGGACGGCAAAGATGAGCAGTTCTTC.